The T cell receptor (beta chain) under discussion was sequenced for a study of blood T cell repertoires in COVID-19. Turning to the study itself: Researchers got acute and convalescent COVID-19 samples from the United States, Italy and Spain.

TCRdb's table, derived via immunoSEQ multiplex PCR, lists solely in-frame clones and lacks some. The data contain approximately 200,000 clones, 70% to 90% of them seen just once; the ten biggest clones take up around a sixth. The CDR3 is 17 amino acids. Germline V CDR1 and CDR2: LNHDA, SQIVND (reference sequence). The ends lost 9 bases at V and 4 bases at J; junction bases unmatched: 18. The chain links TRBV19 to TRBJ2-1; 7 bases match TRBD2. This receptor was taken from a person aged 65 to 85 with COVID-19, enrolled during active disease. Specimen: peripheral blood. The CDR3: CASSPRGSGGNYNEQFF. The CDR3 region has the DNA TGTGCCAGCTCCCCCCGCGGGTCGGGGGGAAATTACAATGAGCAGTTCTTC. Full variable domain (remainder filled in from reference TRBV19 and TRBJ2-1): DGGITQSPKYLFRKEGQNVTLSCEQNLNHDAMYWYRQDPGQGLRLIYYSQIVNDFQKGDIAEGYSVSREKKESFPLTVTSAQKNPTAFYLCASSPRGSGGNYNEQFFGPGTRLTVL.